A selection of T cell receptor beta chains follows, all from one sample in a study of T-cell reconstitution after alpha-beta-depleted transplantation in children. TCRdb re-analysed the PCR reads in MiXCR, keeping a single row per CDR3 protein. This sample has 450,000 to 600,000 distinct CDR3 sequences, with approximately 10% found just once. Sequenced material: PBMCs, taken before TCRalphabeta/CD19-depleted stem cell transplant. The receptor source for this set is a child aged 2 to 15 with inherited bone marrow failure, due to receive a stem cell transplant. CDR3s include the opening cysteine and the closing phenylalanine or tryptophan. Each record gives: J gene, V gene, clone size, CDR3 protein. Clone size is not always given. Where it is, it says once, few, many or a class for expanded clones.

J gene: TRBJ2-1; V gene: TRBV10-3; clone size: NA; CDR3 protein: CAISGRTSGRGFYNEQFF
J gene: TRBJ2-5; V gene: TRBV12-3/TRBV12-4; clone size: many; CDR3 protein: CASSFISMESQETQYF
J gene: TRBJ2-5; V gene: TRBV3-1; clone size: many; CDR3 protein: CASSQDDRGLAGRGETQYF
J gene: TRBJ2-7; V gene: TRBV27; clone size: many; CDR3 protein: CASSLYALGGRHLSGQYF
J gene: TRBJ2-1; V gene: TRBV15; clone size: many; CDR3 protein: CATSRDPAGHSYNEQFF
J gene: TRBJ2-7; V gene: TRBV28; clone size: few; CDR3 protein: CASSETSGSTYEQYF
J gene: TRBJ2-1; V gene: TRBV28; clone size: many; CDR3 protein: CASRAQGAEYNEQFF
J gene: TRBJ1-2; V gene: TRBV27; clone size: many; CDR3 protein: CASHHGTGGLVDGYTF
J gene: TRBJ2-2; V gene: TRBV7-2; clone size: NA; CDR3 protein: CASSQWVGTGELFF
J gene: TRBJ2-5; V gene: TRBV12-3/TRBV12-4; clone size: many; CDR3 protein: CASSFGNPAGGPQYF
J gene: TRBJ2-7; V gene: TRBV5-1; clone size: NA; CDR3 protein: CASSPGTANPYEQYF
J gene: TRBJ2-7; V gene: TRBV9; clone size: many; CDR3 protein: CASSLSRGGEQYF
J gene: TRBJ2-1; V gene: TRBV4-1; clone size: NA; CDR3 protein: CASSPGQGVYNEQFF
J gene: TRBJ2-3; V gene: TRBV15; clone size: many; CDR3 protein: CATSRPRELAGEGIHTDTQYF
J gene: TRBJ2-1; V gene: TRBV14; clone size: many; CDR3 protein: CASSQDWSGEQFF
J gene: TRBJ2-2; V gene: TRBV27; clone size: NA; CDR3 protein: CASSRDRTRTGELFF
J gene: TRBJ2-1; V gene: TRBV5-1; clone size: many; CDR3 protein: CASSLNVAGTYNEQFF
J gene: TRBJ1-5; V gene: TRBV20-1; clone size: many; CDR3 protein: CSARPSPLLAPQHF
J gene: TRBJ1-1; V gene: TRBV29-1; clone size: many; CDR3 protein: CSVEGFNTEAFF
J gene: TRBJ2-1; V gene: TRBV21-1; clone size: many; CDR3 protein: CASSKVEDLSSYNEQFF
J gene: TRBJ2-2; V gene: TRBV9; clone size: many; CDR3 protein: CASSVGVGELFF
J gene: TRBJ2-1; V gene: TRBV6-5; clone size: NA; CDR3 protein: CASSYRPGLGYNEQFF
J gene: TRBJ2-5; V gene: TRBV12-3/TRBV12-4; clone size: many; CDR3 protein: CASREDSEETQYF
J gene: TRBJ1-2; V gene: TRBV19; clone size: NA; CDR3 protein: CASNLPDYGYTF
J gene: TRBJ2-3; V gene: TRBV7-2; clone size: NA; CDR3 protein: CASSLPQRERADTQYF